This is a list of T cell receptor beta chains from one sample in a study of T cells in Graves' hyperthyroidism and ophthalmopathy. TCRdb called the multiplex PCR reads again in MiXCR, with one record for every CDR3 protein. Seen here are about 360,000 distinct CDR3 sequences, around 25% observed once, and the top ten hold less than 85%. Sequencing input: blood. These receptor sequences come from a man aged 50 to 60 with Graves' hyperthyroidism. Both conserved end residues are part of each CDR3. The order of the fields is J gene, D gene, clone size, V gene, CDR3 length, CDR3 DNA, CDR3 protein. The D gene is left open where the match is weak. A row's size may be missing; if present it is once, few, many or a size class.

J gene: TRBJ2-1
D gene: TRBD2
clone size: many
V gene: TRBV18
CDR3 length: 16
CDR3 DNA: TGTGCCAGCTCACGTGGACTAGCGGGAGTGAGTAATGAGCAGTTCTTC
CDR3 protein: CASSRGLAGVSNEQFF

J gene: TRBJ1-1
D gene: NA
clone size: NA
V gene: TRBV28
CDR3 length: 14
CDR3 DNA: TGTGCCAGCAGTTTATCGGTAGTGAACACTGAAGCTTTCTTT
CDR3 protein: CASSLSVVNTEAFF

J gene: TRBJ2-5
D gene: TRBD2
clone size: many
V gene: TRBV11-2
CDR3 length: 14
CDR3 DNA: TGTGCCAGCAGCGCTCCGGGACTAGGAGAGACCCAGTACTTC
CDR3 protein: CASSAPGLGETQYF

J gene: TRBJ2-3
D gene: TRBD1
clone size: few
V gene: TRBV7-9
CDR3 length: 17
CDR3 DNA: TGTGCCAGCAGCTTAGCCGAGGACAGGGTTGGGGCAGATACGCAGTATTTT
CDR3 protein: CASSLAEDRVGADTQYF

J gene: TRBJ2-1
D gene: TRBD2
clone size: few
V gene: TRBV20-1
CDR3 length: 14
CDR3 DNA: TGCAGTGCTAGACCTAGCGGGAGTAGGGGTGAGCAGTTCTTC
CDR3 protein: CSARPSGSRGEQFF

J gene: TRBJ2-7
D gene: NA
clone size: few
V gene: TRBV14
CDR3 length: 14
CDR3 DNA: TGTGCCAGCAGCCAAGTGGACAGCCCCTACGAGCAGTACTTC
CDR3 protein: CASSQVDSPYEQYF

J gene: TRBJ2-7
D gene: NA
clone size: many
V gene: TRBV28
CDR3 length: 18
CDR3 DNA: TGTGCCAGCAGTTTATGGGCGGTTTCGCAGGGGAGGACCTACGAGCAGTACTTC
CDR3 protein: CASSLWAVSQGRTYEQYF

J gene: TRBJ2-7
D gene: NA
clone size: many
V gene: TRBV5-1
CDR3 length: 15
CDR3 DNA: TGCGCCAGCAGCAAATTAGCGGAAGGGGGCTACGAGCAGTACTTC
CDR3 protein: CASSKLAEGGYEQYF

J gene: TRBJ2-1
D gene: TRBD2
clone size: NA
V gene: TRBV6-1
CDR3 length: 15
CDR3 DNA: TGTGCCGCATGGGGCCCCGCTAGCGGGAGCCATGAGCAGTTCTTC
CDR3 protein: CAAWGPASGSHEQFF

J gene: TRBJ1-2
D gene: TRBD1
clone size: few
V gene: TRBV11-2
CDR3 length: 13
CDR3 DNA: TGTGCCAGCAGCTTTGGAGGGGGCCATGGCTACACCTTC
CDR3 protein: CASSFGGGHGYTF

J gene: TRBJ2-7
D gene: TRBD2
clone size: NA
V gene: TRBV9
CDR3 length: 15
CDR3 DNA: TGTGCCAGCAGCGCTGACCCGGGACTAAGGGGCGAGCAGTACTTC
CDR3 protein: CASSADPGLRGEQYF

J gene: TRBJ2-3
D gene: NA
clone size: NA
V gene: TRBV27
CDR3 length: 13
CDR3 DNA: TGTGCCAGCAGTTGGATTGGATCAGATACGCAGTATTTT
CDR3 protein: CASSWIGSDTQYF

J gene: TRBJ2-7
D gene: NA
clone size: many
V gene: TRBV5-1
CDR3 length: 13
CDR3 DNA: TGCGCCAGCAGCTATGATACAGCCTACGAGCAGTACTTC
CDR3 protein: CASSYDTAYEQYF

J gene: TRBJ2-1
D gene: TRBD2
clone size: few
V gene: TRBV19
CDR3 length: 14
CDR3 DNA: TGTGCCAGTACACTAGGCGGGAGTACGAATGAGCAGTTCTTC
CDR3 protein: CASTLGGSTNEQFF

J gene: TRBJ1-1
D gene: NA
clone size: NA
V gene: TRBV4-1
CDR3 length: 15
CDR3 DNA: TGCGCCAGCAGCCTACAATCCCGTCAGGCGCCGGAAGCTTTCTTT
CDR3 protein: CASSLQSRQAPEAFF

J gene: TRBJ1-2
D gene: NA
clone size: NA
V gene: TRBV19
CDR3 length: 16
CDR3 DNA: TGTGCCAGTAGTATGGGGGTCGGGGGCCAGTACTATGGCTACACCTTC
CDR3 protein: CASSMGVGGQYYGYTF

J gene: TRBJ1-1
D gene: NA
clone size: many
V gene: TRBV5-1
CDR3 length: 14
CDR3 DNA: TGCGCCAGCACCCGGCGGGCCGACAGCACTGAAGCTTTCTTT
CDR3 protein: CASTRRADSTEAFF

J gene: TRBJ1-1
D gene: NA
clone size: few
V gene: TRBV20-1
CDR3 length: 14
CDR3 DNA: TGCAGTGCGAAGGGTGAGGGGGGTAGCACTGAAGCTTTCTTT
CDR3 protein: CSAKGEGGSTEAFF

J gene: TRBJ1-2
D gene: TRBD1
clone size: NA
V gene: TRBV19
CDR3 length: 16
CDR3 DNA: TGTGCCAGTAGTATATCGGCAGGGGGCTTTCACTATGGCTACACCTTC
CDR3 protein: CASSISAGGFHYGYTF

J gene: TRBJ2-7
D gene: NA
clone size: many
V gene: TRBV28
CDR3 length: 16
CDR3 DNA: TGTGCCAGCACCTACGGCGGGACCACAAGGCCTTACGAGCAGTACTTC
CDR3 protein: CASTYGGTTRPYEQYF

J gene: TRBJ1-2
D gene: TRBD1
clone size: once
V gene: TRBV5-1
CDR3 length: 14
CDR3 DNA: TGCGCCAGCAGTTCCCTTACAGGGGGCCATGGCTACACCTTC
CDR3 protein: CASSSLTGGHGYTF

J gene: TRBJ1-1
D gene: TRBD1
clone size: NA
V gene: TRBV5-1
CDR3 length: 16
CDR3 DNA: TGCGCCAGCAGCTTAGGTGCCGGGACAGCGAACACTGAAGCTTTCTTT
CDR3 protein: CASSLGAGTANTEAFF

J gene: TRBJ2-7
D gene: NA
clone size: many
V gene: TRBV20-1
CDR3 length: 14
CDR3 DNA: TGCAGTGCTAGAGATTCGGGCAGGAAGGTCGAGCAGTACTTC
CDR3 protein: CSARDSGRKVEQYF

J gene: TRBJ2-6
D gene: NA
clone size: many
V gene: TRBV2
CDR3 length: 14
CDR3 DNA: TGTGCCAGCAGCACAGACACTGGGGCCAACGTCCTGACTTTC
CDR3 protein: CASSTDTGANVLTF

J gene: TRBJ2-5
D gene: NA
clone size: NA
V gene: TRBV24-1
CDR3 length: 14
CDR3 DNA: TGTGCCACCAGTGACCCCGGGGGCTCGGAGACCCAGTACTTC
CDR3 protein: CATSDPGGSETQYF

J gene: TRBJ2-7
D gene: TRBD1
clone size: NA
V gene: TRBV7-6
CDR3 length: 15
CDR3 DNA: TGTGCCAGCAGCTTAAAAGACAGGGGGCCCTACGAGCAGTACTTC
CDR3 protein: CASSLKDRGPYEQYF

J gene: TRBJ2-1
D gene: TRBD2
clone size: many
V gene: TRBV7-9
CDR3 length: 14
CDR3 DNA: TGTGCCAGCAGCCCCGGACTAGCGGGACATGAGCAGTTCTTC
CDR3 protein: CASSPGLAGHEQFF

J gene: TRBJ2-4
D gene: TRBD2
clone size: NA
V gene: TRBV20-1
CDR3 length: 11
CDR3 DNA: TGCAGTGCGGCTAGCGGCAGTGATGAGTACTTC
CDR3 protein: CSAASGSDEYF

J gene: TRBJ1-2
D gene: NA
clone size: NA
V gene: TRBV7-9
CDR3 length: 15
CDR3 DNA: TGTGCCAGCAGCTCAGAGACAGGAAGATACTATGGCTACACCTTC
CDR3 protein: CASSSETGRYYGYTF

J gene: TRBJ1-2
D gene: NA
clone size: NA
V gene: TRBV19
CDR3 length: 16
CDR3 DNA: TGTGCCAGTGAGGGACGTCGGACGGGAGGCTATCCTGGCTACACCTTC
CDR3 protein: CASEGRRTGGYPGYTF

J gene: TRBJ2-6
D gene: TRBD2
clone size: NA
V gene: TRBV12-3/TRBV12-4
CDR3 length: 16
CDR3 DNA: TGTGCCAGCACCGCGGGAGGGCCTCGCGGGGCCAACGTCCTGACTTTC
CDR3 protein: CASTAGGPRGANVLTF

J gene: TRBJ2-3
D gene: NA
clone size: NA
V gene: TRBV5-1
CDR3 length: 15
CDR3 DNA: TGCGCCAGCAGCGCCGGGACACTGTTCACAGATACGCAGTATTTT
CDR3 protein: CASSAGTLFTDTQYF

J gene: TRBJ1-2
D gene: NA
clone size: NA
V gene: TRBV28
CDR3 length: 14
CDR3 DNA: TGTGCCAGCAGTCCGCACTCCAGGAGTGATGGCTACACCTTC
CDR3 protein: CASSPHSRSDGYTF

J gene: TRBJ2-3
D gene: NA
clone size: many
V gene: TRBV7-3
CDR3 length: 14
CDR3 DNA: TGTGCCAGCAGCAGAGGGGCAGGCGGAGGTACGCAGTATTTT
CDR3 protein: CASSRGAGGGTQYF

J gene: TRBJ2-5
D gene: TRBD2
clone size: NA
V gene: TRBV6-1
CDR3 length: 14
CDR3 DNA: TGTGCCAGCAGTCCGACTAGCGGGGGAGAGACCCAGTACTTC
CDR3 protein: CASSPTSGGETQYF

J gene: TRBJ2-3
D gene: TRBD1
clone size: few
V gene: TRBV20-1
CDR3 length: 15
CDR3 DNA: TGCAGTGCTACGTACCGGACAGGGGGCACAGATACGCAGTATTTT
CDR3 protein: CSATYRTGGTDTQYF

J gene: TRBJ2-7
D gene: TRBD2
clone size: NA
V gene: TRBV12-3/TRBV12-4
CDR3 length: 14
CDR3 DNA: TGTGCCAGCAGTTTCGCTAGCGGGCCTACCGAGCAGTACTTC
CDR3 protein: CASSFASGPTEQYF

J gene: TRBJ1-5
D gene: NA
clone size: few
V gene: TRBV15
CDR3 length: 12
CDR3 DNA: TGTGCCACCAGCAGAGATACACAGCCCCAGCATTTT
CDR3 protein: CATSRDTQPQHF

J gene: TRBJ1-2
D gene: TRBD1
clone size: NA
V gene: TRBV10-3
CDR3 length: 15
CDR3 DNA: TGTGCCATCAGTGAGTCCGGGGGGACAGGCTATGGCTACACCTTC
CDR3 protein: CAISESGGTGYGYTF

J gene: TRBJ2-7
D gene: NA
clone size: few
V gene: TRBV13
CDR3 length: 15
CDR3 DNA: TGTGCCAGCAGCCAGGGAAGCACAGGGAGCCACGAGCAGTACTTC
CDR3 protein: CASSQGSTGSHEQYF

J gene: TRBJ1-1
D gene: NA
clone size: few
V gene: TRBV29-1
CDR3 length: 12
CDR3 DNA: TGCAGCGTGTGGGACGGATACACTGAAGCTTTCTTT
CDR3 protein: CSVWDGYTEAFF

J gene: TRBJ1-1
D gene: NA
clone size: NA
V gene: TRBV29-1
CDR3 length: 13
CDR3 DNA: TGCAGCGTTCGGCCGGGCTCGAACACTGAAGCTTTCTTT
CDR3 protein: CSVRPGSNTEAFF